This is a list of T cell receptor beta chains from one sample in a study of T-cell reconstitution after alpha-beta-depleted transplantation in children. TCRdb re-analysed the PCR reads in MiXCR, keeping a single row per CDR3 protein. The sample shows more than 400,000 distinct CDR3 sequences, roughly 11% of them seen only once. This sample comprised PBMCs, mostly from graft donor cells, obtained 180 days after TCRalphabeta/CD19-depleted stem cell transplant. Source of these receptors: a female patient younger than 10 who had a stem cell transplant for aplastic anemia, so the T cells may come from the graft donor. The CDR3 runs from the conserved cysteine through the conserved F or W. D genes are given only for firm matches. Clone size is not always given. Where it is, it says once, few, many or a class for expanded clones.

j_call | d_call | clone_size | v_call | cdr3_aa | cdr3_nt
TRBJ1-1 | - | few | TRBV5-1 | CASSLHSRATGGYDTEAFF | TGCGCCAGCAGCTTGCATTCCCGCGCGACAGGCGGATACGACACTGAAGCTTTCTTT
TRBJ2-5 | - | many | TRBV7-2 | CASSLSDVGGPQETQYF | TGTGCCAGCAGCTTAAGTGATGTGGGGGGCCCTCAAGAGACCCAGTACTTC
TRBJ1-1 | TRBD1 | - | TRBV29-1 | CSVEYRGDTEAFF | TGCAGCGTTGAATACAGGGGGGACACTGAAGCTTTCTTT
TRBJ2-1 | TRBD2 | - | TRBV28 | CASSLGLAGIYNEQFF | TGTGCCAGCAGTTTAGGGCTAGCGGGAATCTACAATGAGCAGTTCTTC
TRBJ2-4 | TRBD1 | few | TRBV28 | CASGTGLGREIQYF | TGTGCCAGCGGGACAGGGCTCGGGCGAGAGATTCAGTACTTC
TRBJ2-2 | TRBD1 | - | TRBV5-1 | CASSFRDRGRITGELFF | TGCGCCAGCAGCTTCCGTGACAGGGGGCGGATCACCGGGGAGCTGTTTTTT
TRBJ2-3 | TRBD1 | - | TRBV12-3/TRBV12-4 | CASSFDRGTTDTQYF | TGTGCCAGCAGTTTCGACAGGGGGACAACAGATACGCAGTATTTT
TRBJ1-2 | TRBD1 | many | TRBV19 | CASSYGQGDYGYTF | TGTGCCAGTAGCTACGGACAGGGCGACTATGGCTACACCTTC
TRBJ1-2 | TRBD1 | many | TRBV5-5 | CASSWTGEGYTF | TGTGCCAGCAGCTGGACAGGGGAAGGCTACACCTTC
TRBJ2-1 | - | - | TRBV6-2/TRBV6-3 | CASSYAGYNEQFF | TGTGCCAGCAGTTATGCGGGGTACAATGAGCAGTTCTTC
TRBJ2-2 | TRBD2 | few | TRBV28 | CASSLYVAGDTGELFF | TGTGCCAGCAGTTTATATGTGGCGGGAGACACCGGGGAGCTGTTTTTT
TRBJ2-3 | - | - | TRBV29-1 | CSGGTRDTQYF | TGCAGCGGAGGGACGAGAGATACGCAGTATTTT
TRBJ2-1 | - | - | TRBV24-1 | CATSDSPRVFSYNEQFF | TGTGCCACCAGTGATTCCCCCAGGGTATTCTCCTACAATGAGCAGTTCTTC
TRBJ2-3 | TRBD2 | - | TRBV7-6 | CASSFGRVYSTDTQYF | TGTGCCAGCAGCTTCGGGAGGGTATACAGCACAGATACGCAGTATTTT
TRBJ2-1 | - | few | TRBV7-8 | CASSWGGPYNEQFF | TGTGCCAGCAGCTGGGGGGGGCCCTACAATGAGCAGTTCTTC
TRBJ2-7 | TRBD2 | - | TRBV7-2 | CASSLNWRETYEQYF | TGTGCCAGCAGCTTAAACTGGCGGGAGACGTACGAGCAGTACTTC
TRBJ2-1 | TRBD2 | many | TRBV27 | CASSQGTSGWNEQFF | TGTGCCAGCAGTCAAGGGACTAGCGGGTGGAATGAGCAGTTCTTC
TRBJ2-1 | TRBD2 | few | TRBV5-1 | CASSPLGEAGAYNEQFF | TGCGCCAGCAGCCCGCTGGGGGAAGCGGGAGCCTACAATGAGCAGTTCTTC
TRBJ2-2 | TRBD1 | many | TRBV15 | CATSGQGIIPGELFF | TGTGCCACCAGCGGACAGGGCATAATCCCCGGGGAGCTGTTTTTT
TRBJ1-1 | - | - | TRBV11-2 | CASSFPAARGNTEAFF | TGTGCCAGCAGCTTTCCTGCGGCCCGGGGGAACACTGAAGCTTTCTTT
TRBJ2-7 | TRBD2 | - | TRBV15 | CATSSSSGSVIGEQYF | TGTGCCACCAGCAGCTCTAGCGGGAGTGTTATAGGGGAGCAGTACTTC
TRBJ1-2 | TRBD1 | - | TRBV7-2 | CASSLAGTGVPTF | TGTGCCAGCAGCTTGGCCGGGACAGGGGTCCCCACCTTC
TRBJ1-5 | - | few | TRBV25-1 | CASGNGGQPQHF | TGTGCCAGCGGGAATGGGGGTCAGCCCCAGCATTTT
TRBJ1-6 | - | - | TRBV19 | CASSIRTGTMNSPLHF | TGTGCCAGTAGTATTCGTACCGGGACGATGAATTCACCCCTCCACTTT
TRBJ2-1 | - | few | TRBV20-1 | CSARPSSGESYNEQFF | TGCAGTGCTAGACCCTCGTCGGGGGAAAGCTACAATGAGCAGTTCTTC
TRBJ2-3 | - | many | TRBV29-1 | CSVDSGTDTQYF | TGCAGCGTTGACAGCGGTACAGATACGCAGTATTTT
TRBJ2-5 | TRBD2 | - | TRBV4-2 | CASSQGWGGRSETQYF | TGTGCCAGCAGCCAAGGTTGGGGCGGGAGAAGCGAGACCCAGTACTTC
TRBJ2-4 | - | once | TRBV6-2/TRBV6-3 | CASSPPGWTKNIQYF | TGTGCCAGCAGTCCCCCTGGGTGGACCAAAAACATTCAGTACTTC
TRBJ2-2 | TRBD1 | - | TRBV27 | CASSPRTGVGGELFF | TGTGCCAGCAGTCCCCGGACAGGTGTCGGCGGGGAGCTGTTTTTT
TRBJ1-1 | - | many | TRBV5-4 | CASSIGTRTEAFF | TGTGCCAGCAGCATTGGGACGCGGACTGAAGCCTTCTTT
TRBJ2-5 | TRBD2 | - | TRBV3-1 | CASSQDPYTSGSITTQETQYF | TGTGCCAGCAGCCAAGATCCGTATACTAGCGGGAGCATCACTACGCAAGAGACCCAGTACTTC
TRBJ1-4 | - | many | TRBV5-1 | CASSLTGENEKLFF | TGCGCCAGCAGCTTGACAGGCGAAAATGAAAAACTGTTTTTT
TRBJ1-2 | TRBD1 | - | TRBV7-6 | CASSLEQGDYGYTF | TGTGCCAGCAGCTTAGAACAGGGGGACTATGGCTACACCTTC
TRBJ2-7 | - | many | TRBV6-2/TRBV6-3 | CASTPSRTYEQYF | TGTGCCAGCACCCCTAGCAGGACCTACGAGCAGTACTTC
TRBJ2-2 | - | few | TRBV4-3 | CASSQVPRAGVTGELFF | TGCGCCAGCAGCCAAGTGCCGCGGGCTGGCGTTACCGGGGAGCTGTTTTTT
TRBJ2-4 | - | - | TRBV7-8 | CASTDPEQGNIQYF | TGTGCCAGCACCGATCCGGAACAGGGAAACATTCAGTACTTC
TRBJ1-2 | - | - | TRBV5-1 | CASSRRDGGDYGYTF | TGCGCCAGCAGCCGCCGGGACGGCGGGGACTATGGCTACACCTTC
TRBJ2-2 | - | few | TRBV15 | CATSRERLNWVNGELFF | TGTGCCACCAGCAGAGAAAGGCTTAATTGGGTCAACGGGGAGCTGTTTTTT
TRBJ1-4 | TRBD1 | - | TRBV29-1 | CSVRDRGPTNEKLFF | TGCAGCGTTAGGGACAGGGGACCTACTAATGAAAAACTGTTTTTT
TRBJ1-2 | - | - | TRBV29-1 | CSVVHRQADPYGYTF | TGCAGCGTTGTACACCGACAGGCCGACCCCTATGGCTACACCTTC
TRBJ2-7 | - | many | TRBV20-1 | CSARGTHPYEQYF | TGCAGTGCTAGGGGGACGCACCCCTACGAGCAGTACTTC
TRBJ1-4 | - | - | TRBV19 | CASRKEAPTFATNEKLFF | TGTGCCAGTAGAAAGGAGGCACCGACCTTTGCAACTAATGAAAAACTGTTTTTT
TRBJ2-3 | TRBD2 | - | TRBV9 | CASSPWTSGPLDTQYF | TGTGCCAGCAGCCCGTGGACTAGCGGACCTCTGGATACGCAGTATTTT
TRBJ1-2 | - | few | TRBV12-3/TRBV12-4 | CASSDYRLYGYTF | TGTGCCAGCAGCGACTACAGGCTCTATGGCTACACCTTC
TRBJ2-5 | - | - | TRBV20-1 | CSARVGYRGSKETQYF | TGCAGTGCTAGAGTGGGGTATCGAGGAAGTAAGGAGACCCAGTACTTC
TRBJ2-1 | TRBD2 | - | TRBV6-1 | CASSLGLAGPGSYNEQFF | TGTGCCAGCAGTCTGGGACTAGCGGGCCCGGGCTCCTACAATGAGCAGTTCTTC
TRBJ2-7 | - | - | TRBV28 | CASTQLLRQRMYEQYF | TGTGCCAGCACTCAATTACTGAGACAGAGGATGTACGAGCAGTACTTC
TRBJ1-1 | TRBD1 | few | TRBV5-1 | CASSLRRTGGGFSTEAFF | TGCGCCAGCAGCTTGCGGCGGACAGGGGGCGGATTTAGCACTGAAGCTTTCTTT
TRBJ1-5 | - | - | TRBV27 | CASKGSGGNQPQHF | TGTGCCAGCAAGGGGTCTGGGGGCAATCAGCCCCAGCATTTT
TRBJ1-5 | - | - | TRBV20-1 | CRKGNQPQHF | TGCAGGAAGGGCAATCAGCCCCAGCATTTT